This paragraph reports one T cell receptor (beta chain). Its antigen is unknown. These data come from a study of OX40 agonist ivuxolimab in advanced cancers. Study-wide context: Every patient in dose escalation had hepatocellular carcinoma, melanoma, renal cell or head and neck cancer.

The assay was immunoSEQ multiplex PCR, and TCRdb's table has in-frame clones only and misses some. The sample includes around 65,000 clones, roughly nine tenths of them seen just once. It was autoimmune disease history or systemic immunosuppression that excluded patients. With 2 bases clipped from V and 5 bases from J, the junction kept 5 bases outside the gene matches. The CDR3 is 15 amino acids. Germline V gene sequence: CDR1 SGHKS, CDR2 YYEKEE (reference sequence). General study points: Some of the nonresponding patients also showed low levels of normalized T-cell clonal expansion.

Sequenced material: CD4+ or CD8+ T cells sorted from blood, taken in a trial of the OX40 agonist ivuxolimab. The rearrangement uses TRBV5-5 and TRBJ2-3, with 10 bases fitting TRBD1. The TCR sequence derives from an adult with an advanced solid tumor such as melanoma, head and neck, liver or kidney cancer. Here the CDR3 reads CASSFPTGGRDTQYF. Here the CDR3 DNA reads TGTGCCAGCAGCTTCCCGACAGGGGGCAGAGATACGCAGTATTTT.